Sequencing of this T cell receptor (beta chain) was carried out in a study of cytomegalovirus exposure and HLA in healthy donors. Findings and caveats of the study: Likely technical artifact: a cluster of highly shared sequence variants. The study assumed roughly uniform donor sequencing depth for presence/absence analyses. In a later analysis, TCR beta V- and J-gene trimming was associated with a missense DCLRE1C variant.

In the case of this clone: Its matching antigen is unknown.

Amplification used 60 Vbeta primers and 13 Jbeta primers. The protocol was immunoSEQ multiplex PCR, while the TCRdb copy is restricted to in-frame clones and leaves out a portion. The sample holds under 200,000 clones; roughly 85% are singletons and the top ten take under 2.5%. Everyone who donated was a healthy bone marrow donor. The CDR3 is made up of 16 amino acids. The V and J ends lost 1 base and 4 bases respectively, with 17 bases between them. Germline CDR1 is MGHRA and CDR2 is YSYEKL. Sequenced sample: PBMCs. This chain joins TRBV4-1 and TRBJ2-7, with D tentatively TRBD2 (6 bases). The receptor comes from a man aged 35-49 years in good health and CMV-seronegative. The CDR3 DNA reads TGCGCCAGCAGCCAAGTCCCGGGAGCCAAATATTACGAGCAGTACTTC. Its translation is CASSQVPGAKYYEQYF.